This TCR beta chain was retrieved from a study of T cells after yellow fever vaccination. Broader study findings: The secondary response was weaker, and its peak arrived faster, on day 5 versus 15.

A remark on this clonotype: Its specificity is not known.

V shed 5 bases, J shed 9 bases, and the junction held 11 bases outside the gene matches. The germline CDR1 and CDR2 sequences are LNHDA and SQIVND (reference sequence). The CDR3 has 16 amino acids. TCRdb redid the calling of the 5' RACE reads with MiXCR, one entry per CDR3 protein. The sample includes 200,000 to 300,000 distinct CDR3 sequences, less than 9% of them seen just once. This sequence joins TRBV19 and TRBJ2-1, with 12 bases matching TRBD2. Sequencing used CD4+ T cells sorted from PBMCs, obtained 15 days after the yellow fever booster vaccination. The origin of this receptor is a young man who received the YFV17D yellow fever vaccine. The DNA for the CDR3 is TGTGCCAGTAGTGGGGGAGTGCCGGGACTAGCGGGTGAGCAGTTCTTC. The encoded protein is CASSGGVPGLAGEQFF.